This T cell receptor (beta chain) comes out of a study of T cell responses to AZD1222 COVID-19 vaccine. Across the study: Combined were second doses at about 4 or about 12 weeks.

The CDR3 has 15 amino acids. Germline V CDR1 and CDR2: MGHRA, YSYEKL. Trimming took off 0 bases at V and 4 bases at J, with 11 bases between the two ends. Clones were sequenced by immunoSEQ multiplex PCR, and TCRdb holds only the in-frame ones, with some missing. The profile covers under 130,000 clones, with approximately 90% appearing a single time and around 8.4% taken by the ten largest. Study-wide results and caveats: Spike was spanned by vaccine-associated CD4 TCRs, with dominance at 160-218 and 743-854. Nearly half of spike-specific TCRs reportedly target variant regions that are unmutated in the B.1.351 and B.1.1.7 variants. Donor demographics were predominantly white British with a female majority; clonal diversity may be underestimated.

In regard to this clone: The antigen remains unidentified.

The sequence was collected from an adult in good health. The chain couples TRBV4-1 to TRBJ2-3; D is unclear. Here the sequenced sample was peripheral blood, taken on day 0 of AZD1222 vaccination. Here the CDR3 DNA reads TGCGCCAGCAGCCAAGATCGGGCTCTGGCAGATACGCAGTATTTT. This codes for CASSQDRALADTQYF.